The 3 T cell receptor beta chains reported below all come from one sample, sequenced in a study of PD-L1 blockade in urothelial cancer. The data were produced by immunoSEQ multiplex PCR, yet TCRdb's version contains in-frame clones alone and is incomplete. The sample has more than 90,000 clones, roughly 84% seen once. Time point defined: pretreatment peripheral blood. The material was PBMCs, obtained around atezolizumab (anti-PD-L1) treatment. Source of these receptors: a man aged 55-75 years with urothelial cancer.

The chain has TRBV5-4 and TRBJ1-2; 8 positions agree with TRBD1. The germline gives CDR1 SGHNT, CDR2 YYREEE (reference sequence). The V gene end was trimmed by 1 base and the J gene end by 9 bases; junction bases not matched to a gene: 11. This CDR3 region has 15 residues. CDR3 in amino acids: CASSLLGQGGRSYTF. DNA of the CDR3: TGTGCCAGCAGCTTGTTAGGACAGGGTGGTAGAAGCTACACCTTC.

The chain links TRBV9 to TRBJ1-1, with 11 bases identical to TRBD1. V was pared by 0 bases and J by 4 bases, with 2 bases of the junction left unmatched. Germline CDR1 is SGDLS and CDR2 is YYNGEE. The CDR3 has 15 amino acids. CDR3 coding DNA: TGTGCCAGCAGCGTAGACGGGACAGGGGGCACTGAAGCTTTCTTT. Translating gives CASSVDGTGGTEAFF.

The J gene is TRBJ2-6, the V gene TRBV5-1; TRBD1 might be the D (5 bases). V was shortened by 2 bases and J by 2 bases, with 11 bases between the two germline ends. The CDR3 spans 16 residues. Germline V gene data show CDR1 as SGHRS and CDR2 as YFSETQ. The DNA of the CDR3 is TGCGCCAGCAGCTTACAGGTTCTGACTGGGGCCAACGTCCTGACTTTC. This sequence encodes CASSLQVLTGANVLTF. Complete variable domain (other parts from reference TRBV5-1 and TRBJ2-6): KAGVTQTPRYLIKTRGQQVTLSCSPISGHRSVSWYQQTPGQGLQFLFEYFSETQRNKGNFPGRFSGRQFSNSRSEMNVSTLELGDSALYLCASSLQVLTGANVLTFGAGSRLTVL.